In its sample, the clone carrying this T cell receptor (beta chain) was seen a few times. Antigen unknown. This entry comes from a study of cytomegalovirus exposure and HLA in healthy donors. CDR1 is SNHLY and CDR2 is FYNNEI in the germline V gene. The J segment lost 3 bases and the V segment lost 3 bases, leaving 5 bases of the junction unmatched. CDR3 size: 15 residues. General study results and limits: The classifier was said to identify cytomegalovirus status with high specificity and sensitivity. No immune exposure information besides CMV serostatus was available. In most subjects, TCR beta sequences reportedly gave accurate predictions of HLA-A and HLA-B alleles. It was reported in a later analysis that an Asian-associated ancestry cluster showed fewer N-insertions than the approximately 670-donor mean.

The PCR used 60 Vbeta and 13 Jbeta primers. The method was immunoSEQ multiplex PCR; TCRdb's version includes in-frame clones alone and lacks a portion of them. Of 85,000 to 90,000 clones listed, about 76% are singletons. V and J are TRBV2 and TRBJ2-1; 7 bases are shared with TRBD2. The source is a man in his thirties or forties in good health and CMV-seropositive. Specimen: PBMCs. CDR3 protein: CASSDIPSGYNEQFF. CDR3 coding DNA: TGTGCCAGCAGTGATATCCCTAGCGGCTACAATGAGCAGTTCTTC.